A selection of T cell receptor beta chains follows, all from one sample in a study of graft-versus-host responses after intestinal transplantation. TCRdb's copy holds only in-frame clones and misses some; the assay was immunoSEQ multiplex PCR. This table holds some 40,000 clones, 90% to 95% found once. The source material was PBMCs, sampled 524 days after transplant. These receptor sequences come from a human patient who received an intestinal transplant, so some T cells may come from the graft donor. The CDR3 runs from the conserved cysteine through the conserved F or W. The order of the fields is CDR3 length, D gene, V gene, clone size, J gene, CDR3 DNA, CDR3 protein. D genes are given only for firm matches. Clone size is shown for a subset of rows, as once, few, many or a class of expanded clone.

length: 14
D: .
V: TRBV11-3
size: .
J: TRBJ2-3
DNA: TGTGCCAGCAGCTTTGGGGGGGCCGGAGATACGCAGTATTTT
CDR3: CASSFGGAGDTQYF

length: 15
D: TRBD2
V: TRBV11-2
size: .
J: TRBJ2-1
DNA: TGTGCCAGCAGCTTAGGACTAGCGGGAGTGGGTGAGCAGTTCTTC
CDR3: CASSLGLAGVGEQFF

length: 19
D: .
V: TRBV15
size: .
J: TRBJ2-7
DNA: TGTGCCACCAGCAGAGACGTTTACCCCTCAAATTGGGACTCCTACGAGCAGTACTTC
CDR3: CATSRDVYPSNWDSYEQYF

length: 15
D: .
V: TRBV27
size: .
J: TRBJ2-7
DNA: TGTGCCAGCAGCTCCCATCGGACGGCATCCTACGAGCAGTACTTC
CDR3: CASSSHRTASYEQYF

length: 18
D: .
V: TRBV5-1
size: .
J: TRBJ1-2
DNA: TGCGCCAGCAGCTTGGTTCCTGAAACAGGAGCTATAAACTATGGCTACACCTTC
CDR3: CASSLVPETGAINYGYTF

length: 16
D: TRBD1
V: TRBV6-6
size: .
J: TRBJ1-5
DNA: TGTGCCAGCAGTTATCCTTCGACAGGGGACAATCAGCCCCAGCATTTT
CDR3: CASSYPSTGDNQPQHF

length: 15
D: .
V: TRBV7-8
size: .
J: TRBJ1-1
DNA: TGTGCCAGCAGCTTAGTAGGACAGACGAACACTGAAGCTTTCTTT
CDR3: CASSLVGQTNTEAFF

length: 15
D: TRBD1
V: TRBV30
size: .
J: TRBJ1-5
DNA: TGTGCCTGGAGCCCCCGGACAGGGGTGAATCAGCCCCAGCATTTT
CDR3: CAWSPRTGVNQPQHF

length: 13
D: .
V: TRBV9
size: .
J: TRBJ2-1
DNA: TGTGCCAGCAGCCGACCGAGCCACAATGAGCAGTTCTTC
CDR3: CASSRPSHNEQFF

length: 13
D: .
V: TRBV6-5
size: .
J: TRBJ2-1
DNA: TGTGCCAGCGGAACAGGGCCGTACAATGAGCAGTTCTTC
CDR3: CASGTGPYNEQFF

length: 16
D: .
V: TRBV28
size: .
J: TRBJ1-5
DNA: TGTGCCAGCAGTTCCCGAGTTGGGGTGGGCAATCAGCCCCAGCATTTT
CDR3: CASSSRVGVGNQPQHF

length: 18
D: TRBD2
V: TRBV4-1
size: .
J: TRBJ2-1
DNA: TGCGCCAGCAGCCACGATGATCCTAGCGGGTCCCCCGACAATGAGCAGTTCTTC
CDR3: CASSHDDPSGSPDNEQFF

length: 15
D: .
V: TRBV10-3
size: .
J: TRBJ2-3
DNA: TGTGCCATCAGTGAGTCGAGGGGGGGCACAGATACGCAGTATTTT
CDR3: CAISESRGGTDTQYF

length: 14
D: .
V: TRBV7-2
size: .
J: TRBJ1-2
DNA: TGTGCCAGCAGCCAAGACGGCCTAAACTATGGCTACACCTTC
CDR3: CASSQDGLNYGYTF

length: 15
D: TRBD2
V: TRBV5-1
size: .
J: TRBJ2-7
DNA: TGCGCCAGCAGCTTGAGGGTAGCGGGAGTCGACGAGCAGTACTTC
CDR3: CASSLRVAGVDEQYF

length: 17
D: TRBD1
V: TRBV4-2
size: .
J: TRBJ2-1
DNA: TGTGCCAGCAGCCAGGGAACCGGGACAGGGGGCGGGAATGAGCAGTTCTTC
CDR3: CASSQGTGTGGGNEQFF

length: 16
D: TRBD2
V: TRBV6-5
size: once
J: TRBJ2-7
DNA: TGTGCCAGCAGTTACGGCGGACTAGCATTTCCCTACGAGCAGTACTTC
CDR3: CASSYGGLAFPYEQYF

length: 13
D: .
V: TRBV16
size: .
J: TRBJ2-5
DNA: TGTGCCAGCAGCCATGATCTGTGGGAGACCCAGTACTTC
CDR3: CASSHDLWETQYF

length: 15
D: .
V: TRBV4-1
size: .
J: TRBJ1-4
DNA: TGCGCCAGCAGCGATCTGACAGGAACTAATGAAAAACTGTTTTTT
CDR3: CASSDLTGTNEKLFF

length: 13
D: TRBD1
V: TRBV5-6
size: .
J: TRBJ1-2
DNA: TGTGCCAGCAGCAGGGGACAGGGGGCCGGCTACACCTTC
CDR3: CASSRGQGAGYTF

length: 11
D: .
V: TRBV13
size: .
J: TRBJ2-5
DNA: TGTGCCAGCAGCTACCAAGAGACCCAGTACTTC
CDR3: CASSYQETQYF

length: 18
D: .
V: TRBV10-3
size: .
J: TRBJ2-1
DNA: TGTGCCATCAGTGAGTCGACCAGCAGGTCTAGCTCCTACAATGAGCAGTTCTTC
CDR3: CAISESTSRSSSYNEQFF

length: 14
D: TRBD1
V: TRBV19
size: once
J: TRBJ1-1
DNA: TGTGCCAGTAGTATAGCCTCCGACAGGGCCAACGCTTTCTTT
CDR3: CASSIASDRANAFF

length: 18
D: .
V: TRBV5-1
size: .
J: TRBJ2-1
DNA: TGCGCCAGCAGCTTGGGCCCCGGGGGCGGGTTTTCCTACAATGAGCAGTTCTTC
CDR3: CASSLGPGGGFSYNEQFF

length: 13
D: .
V: TRBV6-5
size: .
J: TRBJ2-7
DNA: TGTGCCACCCCGTACAGGGATCTCTACGAGCAGTACTTC
CDR3: CATPYRDLYEQYF

length: 14
D: .
V: TRBV28
size: .
J: TRBJ2-7
DNA: TGTGCCAGCACCCCTAGCGACGGATACTACGAGCAGTACTTC
CDR3: CASTPSDGYYEQYF